Listed here are 23 T cell receptor beta chains from one sample, sequenced in a study of T cell repertoires in cytomegalovirus infection. No antigen is known for these receptors. TCRdb called the reads again in MiXCR, with one record for every CDR3 protein. Altogether hundreds of thousands of distinct CDR3 sequences are present, around 29% being singletons, with the ten largest covering roughly 20%. The source material was cultured PBMCs, sampled from culture after CMV antigen stimulation. These receptor sequences come from a human donor in good health (CMV status not recorded). Some clones in this sample may be carry-over from other donors' samples.

The sample holds a few counts of this clonotype. The chain combines TRBV27 with TRBJ1-5; TRBD1 aligns across 7 bases. CDR3 size: 14 residues. Per germline, CDR1 MNHEY and CDR2 SMNVEV (reference sequence). The V segment lost 8 bases and the J segment 2 bases; nucleotides outside the gene matches: 6. CDR3 DNA: TGTGCCAGCGGGTTGACAGGGCGCAATCAGCCCCAGCATTTT. This codes for CASGLTGRNQPQHF.

This chain joins TRBV7-6 and TRBJ2-3, with D hard to call. V dropped 5 bases and J dropped 4 bases, with 13 bases sitting between them. Germline lookup yields CDR1 SGHVS and CDR2 FNYEAQ. CDR3 length: 14 amino acids. The chain's CDR3 is CASSPGPQSDTQYF. The CDR3, as DNA: TGTGCCAGCAGCCCAGGTCCGCAGTCAGATACGCAGTATTTT.

This chain joins TRBV27 and TRBJ2-3; D uncertain. Looked up from germline, CDR1 is MNHEY and CDR2 is SMNVEV (reference sequence). Trimming stripped 3 bases from V and 0 bases from J, with 4 bases between. The CDR3 is made up of 13 amino acids. The CDR3 region has the DNA TGTGCCAGCAGTTTCCTCAGCACAGATACGCAGTATTTT. This codes for CASSFLSTDTQYF.

The V call is TRBV4-2, the J call TRBJ2-3, with TRBD2 as a possible D gene (6 bases). In germline, CDR1 is LGHNA, CDR2 YNFKEQ. The CDR3 totals 14 residues. Trimming pared 0 bases from V and 7 bases from J, leaving 11 bases between. CDR3 in amino acids: CASSQDTGSNTQYF. CDR3 sequence (DNA): TGTGCCAGCAGCCAAGATACCGGGAGCAATACGCAGTATTTT.

The genes are TRBV20-1 and TRBJ2-7; weak D call: TRBD2 (5 bases). Trimming cost V 6 bases and J 3 bases, with 12 bases left between them. This CDR3 contains 12 residues. Germline V gene sequence: CDR1 DFQATT, CDR2 SNEGSKA (reference sequence). CDR3 residues: CSARHGDYEQYF. In nucleotides, the CDR3 is TGCAGTGCGCGTCACGGGGACTACGAGCAGTACTTC.

This clonotype was counted only a few times. The V gene is TRBV11-2, the J gene TRBJ2-3; 16 bases line up with TRBD2. V was clipped by 5 bases and J by 5 bases; unmatched bases: 4. Germline CDR1 is SGHAT and CDR2 is FQNNGV. CDR3 size: 16 residues. The CDR3 loop reads CASSAGTSGGGDTQYF. As DNA, the CDR3 is TGTGCCAGCAGCGCGGGGACTAGCGGGGGGGGAGATACGCAGTATTTT.

This sequence joins TRBV6-1 and TRBJ1-1; D not resolved. CDR1 and CDR2 from the germline V gene are MNHNS and SASEGT. The ends were cut back, 6 bases at V and 3 bases at J, with 5 bases in the middle. CDR3 length: 11 amino acids. The CDR3 region is CASRAYTEAFF. The CDR3 DNA sequence: TGTGCCAGCAGGGCGTACACTGAAGCTTTCTTT.

This clonotype has a handful of counts. The V gene is TRBV12-3 or TRBV12-4, the J gene TRBJ1-5, with D maybe TRBD1 (5 bases). There are 12 residues in the CDR3. Trimming cost V 3 bases and J 7 bases, with 7 bases left between them. The CDR3 nucleotides are TGTGCCAGCAGTTTTGAGGGGCAGCCCCAGCATTTT. Amino acids: CASSFEGQPQHF.

This rearrangement joins TRBV30 to TRBJ2-1, with 10 nucleotides matching TRBD1. Per germline, CDR1 GTSNPN and CDR2 SVGIG (reference sequence). CDR3 size: 16 residues. J gave up 4 bases and V 1 base, and 7 bases lay outside the gene matches. The DNA of the CDR3 is TGTGCCTGGAGTGCCTCCGGGACAGGGGTGTACAATGAGCAGTTCTTC. Its protein is CAWSASGTGVYNEQFF. Looking up the rest from reference TRBV30 and TRBJ2-1 gives the full variable domain: SQTIHQWPATLVQPVGSPLSLECTVEGTSNPNLYWYRQAAGRGLQLLFYSVGIGQISSEVPQNLSASRPQDRQFILSSKKLLLSDSGFYLCAWSASGTGVYNEQFFGPGTRLTVL.

The chain couples TRBV3-1 to TRBJ2-5; 9 bases are shared with TRBD2. Trimming at V came to 4 bases and at J to 4 bases, leaving 7 bases not matched to a gene. Germline assignment: CDR1 LGHDT and CDR2 YNNKEL (reference sequence). CDR3 length: 15 residues. CDR3 amino acids: CASSRAGGMGETQYF. Written as DNA, the CDR3 is TGTGCCAGCAGCCGAGCGGGAGGAATGGGAGAGACCCAGTACTTC.

The sample holds many counts of this clonotype. The chain combines TRBV24-1 with TRBJ2-1, with D perhaps TRBD2 (6 bases). Germline V gene lookup returns CDR1 KGHDR and CDR2 SFDVKD. Trimming removed 3 bases from V and 5 bases from J, with 16 bases in between. CDR3 size: 16 residues. DNA for the CDR3: TGTGCCACCAGTGATCCAGGGCAGGGAGGCAACAATGAGCAGTTCTTC. It translates to CATSDPGQGGNNEQFF.

This chain connects TRBV12-3 or TRBV12-4 to TRBJ2-1; weak D call: TRBD1 (5 bases). Trimming left V 3 bases short and J 6 bases short, with 18 bases between. This CDR3 spans 16 amino acids. The CDR3 region has the DNA TGTGCCAGCAGTTTCCTTGTTACCCAGGGTGGCAATGAGCAGTTCTTC. Translated: CASSFLVTQGGNEQFF.

The CDR3 DNA reads TGTGCCAGCAGCCGAAGATTGAACACTGAAGCTTTCTTT. This gives the protein CASSRRLNTEAFF. The chain carries TRBV7-2 and TRBJ1-1; D gene uncertain. CDR1 and CDR2 from the germline V gene are SGHTA and FQGNSA. V lost 5 bases and J 0 bases, leaving 7 bases between the germline ends. This CDR3 has 13 amino acids.

The chain has TRBV18 and TRBJ1-1, with D unclear. CDR3 length: 15 amino acids. Germline lookup yields CDR1 KGHSH and CDR2 LQKENI. The germline V and J ends were trimmed by 5 bases and 1 base, with 14 bases remaining between them. In DNA form, the CDR3 reads TGTGCCAGCTCAGGTACAAGAATCCGGAACACTGAAGCTTTCTTT. It yields the protein CASSGTRIRNTEAFF.

The chain carries TRBV12-3 or TRBV12-4 and TRBJ1-1, with D hard to call. This CDR3 is built from 14 residues. Trimming shortened V by 2 bases and J by 0 bases, and 7 bases separated the two germline ends. CDR3 region: CASSLRQLNTEAFF. The CDR3 nucleotides are TGTGCCAGCAGTTTAAGGCAGTTGAACACTGAAGCTTTCTTT.

This clonotype occurred a few times. The chain links TRBV10-3 to TRBJ2-3, with TRBD1 matching 7 bases. Per the germline V gene, CDR1 is ENHRY and CDR2 is SYGVKD. The CDR3 sequence is 13 residues long. The V and J ends lost 10 bases and 4 bases, in that order; junction bases with no gene match: 8. The DNA for the CDR3 is TGTGCCACGTCCCGGGACAGCCCAGATACGCAGTATTTT. Protein: CATSRDSPDTQYF.

This clonotype was picked up a small number of times. V usage is TRBV24-1 and J usage is TRBJ2-7; D unclear. The V end was cut by 0 bases, the J end by 0 bases, with 17 bases between. The CDR3 is made up of 18 amino acids. Germline V gives CDR1 KGHDR, CDR2 SFDVKD. In nucleotides, the CDR3 is TGTGCCACCAGTGATTTGCTACAGCTACGCATGAGCTCCTACGAGCAGTACTTC. Its translation is CATSDLLQLRMSSYEQYF.

V is TRBV24-1 and J is TRBJ1-5; maybe TRBD1 (6 bases). CDR3 length equals 17 residues. Trimming stripped 4 bases from V and 6 bases from J, with 21 bases between. Per the germline V gene, CDR1 is KGHDR and CDR2 is SFDVKD. CDR3 loop: CATSEDGGQGQGQPQHF. The CDR3 region has the DNA TGTGCCACCAGTGAGGACGGAGGGCAGGGACAAGGTCAGCCCCAGCATTTT.

At least ten counts were recorded for this clonotype. The V gene is TRBV7-6, the J gene TRBJ1-2; 8 bases agree with TRBD1. Germline CDR1 and CDR2: SGHVS and FNYEAQ. CDR3 length: 17 residues. V was clipped by 1 base and J by 4 bases; unmatched bases: 11. The CDR3 nucleotides are TGTGCCAGCAGCTTAGAGGGCGCAGGGGGCCGCTCCTATGGCTACACCTTC. Protein sequence: CASSLEGAGGRSYGYTF.

Of note for this clonotype: One end of the junction is discordant with germline, which a read error may explain. V gene TRBV11-2 combines with J gene TRBJ2-1, with unresolved D. The CDR3 covers 17 residues. Germline V gene lookup returns CDR1 SGHAT and CDR2 FQNNGV. The CDR3 loop is CASSFPLSRTPYNERFF. In DNA form, the CDR3 reads TGTGCCAGCAGCTTTCCCCTTTCCCGGACCCCCTACAATGAGCGGTTCTTC.

V is TRBV27 and J is TRBJ2-7; TRBD1 matches at 8 bases. V dropped 7 bases and J dropped 6; count of bases not matched to a gene: 14. The CDR3 spans 15 residues. Germline-derived CDR1 and CDR2 are MNHEY and SMNVEV (reference sequence). CDR3 residues: CASTTGGLRFSEQYF. DNA of the CDR3: TGTGCCAGCACAACAGGGGGGCTACGGTTCTCCGAGCAGTACTTC.

This clonotype was detected only a few times. One end of the junction does not line up with germline, which may come from a read error. For the CDR3, the DNA is TGTGCTAGCAGCTTAATTAAACAGGGGATCAATCAGCCCCAGCATTTT. It translates to CASSLIKQGINQPQHF. The chain uses TRBV7-7 and TRBJ1-5, with 7 bases that match TRBD1. The CDR3 is made up of 16 amino acids. Germline loops: CDR1 SSHAT, CDR2 FNYEAQ (reference sequence).

J is TRBJ2-3 and V is TRBV10-3, with TRBD1 as a possible D gene (6 bases). V gave up 6 bases and J gave up 3 bases, with 19 bases separating them. Germline V gene sequence: CDR1 ENHRY, CDR2 SYGVKD. The CDR3 is 16 amino acids. The CDR3 DNA follows: TGTGCCATCAGCCAATTGGAAGGACAGTGGACAGATACGCAGTATTTT. Its protein product is CAISQLEGQWTDTQYF.